A single sample gave rise to the 20 T cell receptor beta chains below, sequenced in a study of shared clonotypes between healthy human individuals. Profiled with immunoSEQ multiplex PCR; TCRdb holds only in-frame clones, not every one. The sample holds hundreds of thousands of clones, roughly 70% seen once. Sequencing used memory CD4+ T cells sorted from blood. Subset indicated: CD45RA-negative fraction. The receptors stem from a woman under 40 in good health.

V is TRBV10-3 and J is TRBJ2-7; D may match TRBD1 or TRBD2 (5 bases each). This CDR3 has 12 residues. With 10 bases removed from V and 3 bases from J, the gap between germline ends came to 13 bases. The V gene's germline CDR1 is ENHRY and CDR2 SYGVKD. The CDR3 sequence: CATGTEGYEQYF. The CDR3 DNA reads TGTGCCACCGGGACCGAGGGCTACGAGCAGTACTTC.

This chain uses TRBV10-3 with TRBJ2-7; no clear D. The germline V gene has CDR1 ENHRY and CDR2 SYGVKD. Trimming stripped 0 bases from V and 6 bases from J, with 9 bases between. The CDR3 is 13 residues long. DNA of the CDR3: TGTGCCATCAGTGAGTCGAGTGACCTCGAGCAGTACTTC. It is translated as CAISESSDLEQYF.

For the CDR3, the DNA is TGTGCCAGCACCCCCGGGACAGGGGCGGAGACTGAAGCTTTCTTT. Translated, it gives CASTPGTGAETEAFF. This sequence joins TRBV27 and TRBJ1-1, with 10 positions matching TRBD1. This CDR3 has 15 amino acids. Germline V CDR1 and CDR2: MNHEY, SMNVEV (reference sequence). J gave up 5 bases and V 7 bases, and 10 bases lay outside the gene matches.

This CDR3 is CASRESEGELFF. CDR3 in DNA: TGTGCCAGCAGGGAATCAGAGGGGGAGCTGTTTTTT. The chain couples TRBV28 to TRBJ2-2; no clear D. The length of the CDR3 is 12 residues. The germline V gene has CDR1 MDHEN and CDR2 SYDVKM. Deletions cut 6 bases from V and 8 bases from J, with 10 bases between.

The J gene is TRBJ2-2, the V gene TRBV7-9, with D perhaps given as TRBD1 or TRBD2 (5 bases each). Germline V gives CDR1 SEHNR, CDR2 FQNEAQ (reference sequence). CDR3 size: 17 residues. V gave up 0 bases and J gave up 3 bases, with 14 bases separating them. As DNA, the CDR3 is TGTGCCAGCAGCTTAGCGAAGGGGCCGGGGTACACCGGGGAGCTGTTTTTT. It encodes CASSLAKGPGYTGELFF.

The chain has TRBV2 and TRBJ2-1; TRBD2 agrees at 9 bases. The CDR3 length is 15 residues. CDR1 and CDR2 from the germline V gene are SNHLY and FYNNEI. The trim removed 6 bases at V and 5 bases at J, leaving 8 bases unmatched. The CDR3 nucleotides read TGTGCCAGCAGGAGGACTAGCGCGGCTAACAATGAGCAGTTCTTC. This encodes CASRRTSAANNEQFF.

CDR3 coding DNA: TGTGCCAGCAGCTTAAAAGGCAGTCCCATTGACTCCTACGAGCAGTACTTC. This gives the protein CASSLKGSPIDSYEQYF. This chain uses TRBV11-2 with TRBJ2-7; D ambiguous. The germline V gene has CDR1 SGHAT and CDR2 FQNNGV. Trimming shortened V by 2 bases and J by 0 bases, and 17 bases separated the two germline ends. This CDR3 is built from 17 residues.

About this clone: An end of the junction does not agree with germline; a read error may underlie this. This chain uses TRBV11-2 with TRBJ2-7; 7 nucleotides agree with TRBD2. From germline, CDR1 is SGHAT and CDR2 FQNNGV. The CDR3 runs to 16 residues. CDR3 coding DNA: TGTGCCAGCAGCTTAGCGGGAGGCCGACTTTCCTCCGAGCAGTACTTC. Its translation: CASSLAGGRLSSEQYF.

The genes are TRBV11-2 and TRBJ2-4; perhaps TRBD2 as D (6 bases). The CDR3 spans 19 residues. The ends were cut back, 2 bases at V and 1 base at J, with 21 bases in the middle. The V gene's germline CDR1 is SGHAT and CDR2 FQNNGV. CDR3 loop: CASSLSGRGEVKAKNIQYF. Here the CDR3 DNA reads TGTGCCAGCAGCTTATCTGGGCGGGGAGAAGTGAAGGCCAAAAACATTCAGTACTTC.

This clone was seen a few times. V usage is TRBV6-1 and J usage is TRBJ2-6, with D unresolved. Trimming cost V 4 bases and J 2 bases, with 9 bases left between them. The germline V gene encodes CDR1 MNHNS and CDR2 SASEGT. The CDR3 is made up of 15 amino acids. In DNA form, the CDR3 reads TGTGCCAGCAGTGGGCTTGGGGCTGGGGCCAACGTCCTGACTTTC. Encoded protein: CASSGLGAGANVLTF.

This sequence joins TRBV6-4 and TRBJ2-3; D is unclear. The CDR3 has 16 residues. Between the trimmed V and J ends, which lost 8 bases and 4 bases, there was a span of 22 bases. Germline V gene lookup returns CDR1 MRHNA and CDR2 SNTAGT. CDR3 sequence (DNA): TGTGCCAGCGGTTCCACGAAAAAAGCGTTTGCAGATACGCAGTATTTT. This translates into CASGSTKKAFADTQYF.

This chain uses TRBV9 with TRBJ1-1; TRBD1 matches 10 bases. This CDR3 has 16 amino acids. V lost 3 bases and J lost 1; bases outside the gene matches: 6. The germline V gene encodes CDR1 SGDLS and CDR2 YYNGEE. CDR3 sequence reads: CASSAGGDRGNTEAFF. The CDR3 DNA follows: TGTGCCAGCAGCGCTGGAGGGGACAGGGGGAACACTGAAGCTTTCTTT.

As concerns this clone: This sequence is one base from a far larger clone and is likely a read error. The sample has other DNA sequences that encode this CDR3 too. This sequence joins TRBV5-1 and TRBJ1-1; D ambiguous. Germline V gives CDR1 SGHRS, CDR2 YFSETQ. The CDR3 is 11 amino acids. The V end lost 4 bases, the J end lost 2 bases, and 3 bases lay between the germline ends. CDR3 bases: TGCGCCAGCAGCCTTAACACTGAAGCTTTCTTT. This gives the protein CASSLNTEAFF.

V is TRBV6-1 and J is TRBJ2-3; no firm D call. The germline V gene encodes CDR1 MNHNS and CDR2 SASEGT. The CDR3 is 15 residues long. The germline V and J ends were trimmed by 7 bases and 0 bases, with 14 bases remaining between them. The CDR3 protein is CASTPIGTSTDTQYF. In DNA, the CDR3 is TGTGCCAGCACCCCTATAGGAACTAGCACAGATACGCAGTATTTT.

This chain links TRBV28 with TRBJ1-5; tentative D call: TRBD1 (6 bases). Trimming removed 7 bases at V and 6 bases at J, with 16 bases between. The CDR3 sequence is 14 residues long. Germline CDR1 and CDR2: MDHEN and SYDVKM. The CDR3 loop is CASNVGGGGQPQHF. The DNA of the CDR3 is TGTGCCAGCAATGTAGGGGGAGGGGGTCAGCCCCAGCATTTT.

The genes are TRBV28 and TRBJ1-1; D is ambiguous. Trimming left V 5 bases short and J 5 bases short, with 18 bases between. The length of the CDR3 is 15 residues. Germline V CDR1 and CDR2: MDHEN, SYDVKM. The CDR3 is CASSPGSSVVTEAFF. The DNA for the CDR3 is TGTGCCAGCAGTCCGGGGTCCTCGGTGGTTACTGAAGCTTTCTTT.

The chain is built from TRBV28 and TRBJ2-3; 7 bases agree with TRBD2. The CDR3 contains 14 residues. The junction had 11 bases not matched to a gene; V was cut back by 10 bases and J by 4 bases. Per the germline V gene, CDR1 is MDHEN and CDR2 is SYDVKM. The CDR3 loop is CATEREGGADTQYF. CDR3 in DNA: TGTGCCACCGAGCGGGAAGGAGGGGCAGATACGCAGTATTTT.

The chain couples TRBV30 to TRBJ2-1, with TRBD1 matching 7 bases. The CDR3 covers 13 residues. Trimming at V came to 2 bases and at J to 8 bases, leaving 6 bases not matched to a gene. Looked up from germline, CDR1 is GTSNPN and CDR2 is SVGIG (reference sequence). For the CDR3, the DNA is TGTGCCTGGAGTATAAGGGGGCTCTATGAGCAGTTCTTC. Translating it yields CAWSIRGLYEQFF. The entire variable domain, with the rest obtained from reference TRBV30 and TRBJ2-1, is as follows: SQTIHQWPATLVQPVGSPLSLECTVEGTSNPNLYWYRQAAGRGLQLLFYSVGIGQISSEVPQNLSASRPQDRQFILSSKKLLLSDSGFYLCAWSIRGLYEQFFGPGTRLTVL.

The V gene is TRBV7-8, the J gene TRBJ1-1, with D possibly TRBD1 on 5 matching bases. CDR3 size: 13 residues. V was cut by 2 bases and J by 12 bases, with 16 bases left in between. The germline gives CDR1 SGHVS, CDR2 FQNEAQ. The CDR3 region is CASSLPGQMATFF. In DNA, the CDR3 is TGTGCCAGCAGCTTACCAGGACAAATGGCGACTTTCTTT.

The chain links TRBV27 to TRBJ2-1; D remains unclear. The germline V gene encodes CDR1 MNHEY and CDR2 SMNVEV (reference sequence). The V and J ends lost 8 bases and 10 bases respectively, with 18 bases between them. This CDR3 comprises 13 residues. CDR3 region: CASAPWARWEQFF. CDR3 sequence (DNA): TGTGCCAGCGCCCCCTGGGCCCGCTGGGAGCAGTTCTTC.